These T cell receptor beta chains were read from a single sample in a study of chemoradiotherapy in HPV16-positive cancers. The data were produced by immunoSEQ multiplex PCR, yet TCRdb's version contains in-frame clones alone and is incomplete. The sample includes roughly 12,000 clones, around three fifths of them seen just once. The specimen was collected from a patient who underwent chemoradiotherapy. The receptors were gathered from a human donor with HPV-associated anogenital cancer. CDR3s leave out the opening cysteine and the closing phenylalanine or tryptophan. Rows give clone size only sometimes, using once, few, many, or a class for an expanded clone.

size,V,CDR3
.,TRBV5-1,ASSLWLDRGRDEQF
.,TRBV7-8,ASSHLFGGSPYEQY
.,TRBV6-5,ASMLGGNGETQY
.,TRBV5-1,ASSSTVSGNTIY
.,TRBV30,AWSRGLGGYSPLH
few,TRBV7-8,ASSALRGFNEQF
.,TRBV6-1,ASSAGTAPSYEQY
.,TRBV2,ASRPNTDTQY
.,TRBV10-3,AIRDVTGKWTGANVLT
once,TRBV7-2,ASSLGEEQLRNEKLF
once,TRBV6-1,ASMMTGFGGNTIY
few,TRBV27,ASKTGSAGYT
few,TRBV7-3,ASSRQGVKETQY
.,TRBV5-1,ASSRRPGGATEAF
few,TRBV5-6,ASSLGFSVYGYT
large,TRBV7-6,ASSLAGQGNEQF
.,TRBV5-1,ASSDNHPGPQDQPQH
.,TRBV7-6,AGLGWGAYNEQF
few,TRBV18,ASSPGQTFAGGYT
few,TRBV9,ASDAGLSYNEQF
few,TRBV6-1,ASSEPSGGGTDTQY
.,TRBV7-2,ASSLGAVNTEAF
.,TRBV19,ASSDTRFYGYT
few,TRBV29-1,SVGSPNTEAF
.,TRBV19,ASSRESRPQH
.,TRBV7-9,ASSPGTGGIQPQH
few,TRBV5-1,ASSLSLSADTEAF
few,TRBV6-6,ASFLGERGYT
.,TRBV21-1,ASSKEGGPRYATEAF
.,TRBV30,AWAPGLSYEQY
few,TRBV10-3,AISELLGGVIDYEQY
.,TRBV28,ASGVGGGIGQPQH
.,TRBV9,ASSPGTAGETQY
few,TRBV6-5,ASSYSIDTEAF
.,TRBV29-1,STPGSGATDTQY
.,TRBV7-2,ASSFQGQETQY
.,TRBV4-1,ASSQEFAQGYGYT
.,TRBV28,ASSSTSGGPNEQF
.,TRBV28,ASSLVVGGVNQPQH
.,TRBV25-1,ASTRSGEVTEAF
.,TRBV18,ASSPPPGVLGPNEKLF
.,TRBV11-2,ASSLRVEGVAF
.,TRBV6-6,ASSPSDNEQF
.,TRBV9,ASSPGSETGELF
few,TRBV4-1,ASSQERGVEKLF
.,TRBV28,ASSKQETQY
.,TRBV28,ASSLYGFENTIY
.,TRBV5-1,ASSLYGGSYEQY
.,TRBV28,ASSLLRTGRGKGYT
.,TRBV30,AWSEGTGDQPQH
.,TRBV13,ASSLVRGGLF
.,TRBV18,ASSPNQDTEAF
few,TRBV14,ASSQERVPLNTEAF
.,TRBV30,AWSVTGGPQH
once,TRBV7-9,ASSPRAYTGGSSYEQY
.,TRBV27,ASSFGPGQSYGYT
.,TRBV11-2,ASSLIGEGSAFV
.,TRBV10-2,ASDRFLAFTGELF
.,TRBV18,ASSSGVPKGTGELF
.,TRBV4-2,ASNPGTGELF